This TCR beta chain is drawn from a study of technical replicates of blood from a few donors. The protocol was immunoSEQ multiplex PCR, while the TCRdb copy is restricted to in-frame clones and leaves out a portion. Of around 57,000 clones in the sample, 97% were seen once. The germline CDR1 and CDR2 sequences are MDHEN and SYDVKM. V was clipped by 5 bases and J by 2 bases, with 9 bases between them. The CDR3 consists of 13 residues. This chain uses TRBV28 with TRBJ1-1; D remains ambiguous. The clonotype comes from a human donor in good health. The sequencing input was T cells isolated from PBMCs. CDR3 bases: TGTGCCAGCAGTAAAACTTACAACACTGAAGCTTTCTTT. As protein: CASSKTYNTEAFF.